The 25 T cell receptor beta chains in this list originate from one sample, sequenced in a study of T cell responses to AZD1222 COVID-19 vaccine. Sequencing was performed with immunoSEQ multiplex PCR; in TCRdb, only in-frame clones are kept and a portion is missing. The profile shows about 100,000 clones, about 90% of them singletons. The source material was peripheral blood, sampled on day 0 of MenACWY control vaccination. Source of these receptors: an adult in good health.

In DNA, the CDR3 is TGCGCCAGCAGCCCTGAAGCGGGGCCCCAGGGGGAGCTGTTTTTT. The encoded protein is CASSPEAGPQGELFF. The chain has TRBV5-1 and TRBJ2-2; 7 bases are a match to TRBD2. Germline CDR1 SGHRS, CDR2 YFSETQ. V gave up 4 bases and J gave up 8 bases; unmatched junction bases: 11. CDR3 length: 15 residues. Together with reference TRBV5-1 and TRBJ2-2, the CDR3 gives the full variable domain: KAGVTQTPRYLIKTRGQQVTLSCSPISGHRSVSWYQQTPGQGLQFLFEYFSETQRNKGNFPGRFSGRQFSNSRSEMNVSTLELGDSALYLCASSPEAGPQGELFFGEGSRLTVL.

The chain recombines TRBV5-5 with TRBJ1-2; TRBD1 aligns across 8 bases. The junction had 8 bases not matched to a gene; V was cut back by 2 bases and J by 8 bases. The CDR3 runs 14 residues. The germline CDR1 and CDR2 sequences are SGHKS and YYEKEE (reference sequence). CDR3 bases: TGTGCCAGCAGCTTCCTGGACAGGGCGAAGGGCTACACCTTC. It specifies CASSFLDRAKGYTF.

This chain links TRBV7-2 with TRBJ2-2; D is unclear. There are 14 residues in the CDR3. V was pared by 4 bases and J by 3 bases, with 9 bases between. Germline V gene sequence: CDR1 SGHTA, CDR2 FQGNSA. The CDR3 DNA reads TGTGCCAGCAGCTCGCGTAGTTACACCGGGGAGCTGTTTTTT. Protein sequence: CASSSRSYTGELFF.

This clone was seen just once. The V and J genes are TRBV6-6 and TRBJ1-1; TRBD1 matches at 7 bases. Per germline, CDR1 MNHNY and CDR2 SVGAGI (reference sequence). This CDR3 is 13 amino acids long. The V gene end was trimmed by 6 bases and the J gene end by 6 bases; junction bases not matched to a gene: 7. This CDR3 reads CASSQGDWAEAFF. The CDR3 nucleotides are TGTGCCAGCAGCCAGGGGGATTGGGCTGAAGCTTTCTTT.

The rearrangement links TRBV21-1 to TRBJ1-5. TRBV21-1 is described as a pseudogene. The CDR3 is 14 residues long. The CDR3 DNA follows: TGTGCCAGCAGGGGGGGCAGGGTGAAACAGCCCCAGCATTTT. Translated: CASRGGRVKQPQHF.

This clone was picked up a small number of times. The CDR3 is CAISDPSRANTYEQYF. The CDR3 DNA is TGTGCCATCAGTGACCCGAGCAGGGCGAACACCTACGAGCAGTACTTC. The gene calls are TRBV10-3 and TRBJ2-7; TRBD1 is a possible D gene (5 bases). The V end was cut by 3 bases, the J end by 2 bases, with 17 bases between. The CDR3 totals 16 residues. Germline loops: CDR1 ENHRY, CDR2 SYGVKD.

For this clone: The junction differs from germline at one of its ends, possibly a read error. CDR3 sequence (DNA): TGTGCCAGCAGTGAGGGGGACAGAGCCCCTATTGCTAGCACGGATACGCAGTATTTT. It is translated as CASSEGDRAPIASTDTQYF. The rearrangement uses TRBV6-1 and TRBJ2-3; TRBD1 aligns across 7 bases. The germline V gene encodes CDR1 MNHNS and CDR2 SASEGT. The CDR3 is 19 residues long.

The chain uses TRBV7-9 and TRBJ1-1; D not resolved. The CDR3 has 17 amino acids. CDR1 is SEHNR and CDR2 is FQNEAQ in the germline V gene (reference sequence). Trimming removed 5 bases at V and 1 base at J, with 20 bases between. As DNA, the CDR3 is TGTGCCAGCAGCCTGAAGTTGAAGGGCCGGGAGAACACTGAAGCTTTCTTT. Translating gives CASSLKLKGRENTEAFF.

The rearrangement links TRBV27 to TRBJ1-2; 8 bases align to TRBD1. The germline V gene has CDR1 MNHEY and CDR2 SMNVEV (reference sequence). The CDR3 is made up of 16 amino acids. The J segment lost 0 bases and the V segment lost 3 bases, leaving 6 bases of the junction unmatched. DNA of the CDR3: TGTGCCAGCAGTTTTTACGCACAGGGGGCTAACTATGGCTACACCTTC. This codes for CASSFYAQGANYGYTF.

This chain uses TRBV3-1 (or the pseudogene TRBV3-2) with TRBJ1-3; no reliable D call. V was shortened by 1 base and J by 2 bases, with 0 bases between the two germline ends. Looked up from germline, CDR1 is LGHDT and CDR2 is YNNKEL (reference sequence). CDR3 size: 12 residues. The CDR3 DNA sequence: TGTGCCAGCAGCCAAGCTGGAAACACCATATATTTT. Amino acid sequence: CASSQAGNTIYF.

This chain joins TRBV6-5 and TRBJ2-5; no clear D gene. Trimming cost V 0 bases and J 4 bases, with 6 bases left between them. Per the germline V gene, CDR1 is MNHEY and CDR2 is SVGAGI. The length of the CDR3 is 13 residues. The CDR3 DNA reads TGTGCCAGCAGTTACTCCGGTGGAGAGACCCAGTACTTC. Amino acids: CASSYSGGETQYF.

CDR3 nucleotides: TGTGCCAGCGGCTACAGGGGATACTATGGCTACACCTTC. It codes for CASGYRGYYGYTF. This chain connects TRBV3-1 (or the pseudogene TRBV3-2) to TRBJ1-2, with 7 positions matching TRBD1. V shed 8 bases and J 3 bases; nucleotides not matched to a gene: 6. This CDR3 contains 13 residues. Germline V gene sequence: CDR1 LGHDT, CDR2 YNNKEL (reference sequence).

This rearrangement joins TRBV29-1 to TRBJ2-1; 7 positions match TRBD2. With 7 bases clipped from V and 10 bases from J, the junction kept 16 bases outside the gene matches. In germline, CDR1 is SQVTM, CDR2 ANQGSEA. The CDR3 totals 14 residues. CDR3 sequence reads: CSAAPLAGAGEQFF. The CDR3 DNA sequence: TGCAGCGCGGCCCCTCTGGCGGGAGCTGGGGAGCAGTTCTTC.

The chain joins TRBV27 to TRBJ2-5, with TRBD2 identical over 8 bases. CDR1 is MNHEY and CDR2 is SMNVEV in the germline V gene (reference sequence). V lost 9 bases, J lost 1 base, and 10 bases stayed unmatched. The length of the CDR3 is 15 residues. The CDR3 sequence is CASRLGRGVQETQYF. In DNA form, the CDR3 reads TGTGCCAGTCGGCTTGGGCGGGGGGTCCAAGAGACCCAGTACTTC.

The chain combines TRBV7-9 with TRBJ2-4; D perhaps matches TRBD2 (6 bases). Germline V gene sequence: CDR1 SEHNR, CDR2 FQNEAQ (reference sequence). This CDR3 has 15 amino acids. Trimming pared 5 bases from V and 6 bases from J, leaving 17 bases between. The chain's CDR3 is CASSPTGVGGNIQYF. In DNA, the CDR3 is TGTGCCAGCAGCCCAACGGGGGTGGGAGGAAACATTCAGTACTTC.

With regard to this clone: One end of the junction fails to match germline, which may point to a read error. The chain has TRBV28 and TRBJ1-1; no clear D. Germline V gene lookup returns CDR1 MDHEN and CDR2 SYDVKM. The CDR3 is 11 residues long. The CDR3 DNA reads TGTGCCAGCAGTTCGGCGGCGGGCACACTTTTT. Protein: CASSSAAGTLF.

This chain links TRBV25-1 with TRBJ1-4; possible D gene TRBD1, 6 bases. V was trimmed by 5 bases and J by 0 bases, leaving 13 bases between them. This CDR3 is built from 16 residues. From germline, CDR1 is MGHDK and CDR2 SYGVNS. The CDR3 loop is CASSSWEGATNEKLFF. The CDR3 DNA is TGTGCCAGCAGTTCGTGGGAGGGGGCAACTAATGAAAAACTGTTTTTT.

This chain links TRBV4-3 with TRBJ1-4, with a possible D match to TRBD1 (5 bases). The V gene's germline CDR1 is LGHNA and CDR2 YSLEER. The V end was cut by 1 base, the J end by 0 bases, with 21 bases between. This CDR3 is 20 amino acids long. CDR3 nucleotide sequence: TGCGCCAGCAGCCAAGGGGATACAGGCTGGCTAGGTGCAACTAATGAAAAACTGTTTTTT. It is translated as CASSQGDTGWLGATNEKLFF.

This sequence joins TRBV3-1 (or the pseudogene TRBV3-2) and TRBJ2-7; either TRBD1 or TRBD2 may supply D (5 bases each). The V gene lost 4 bases and the J gene lost 4 bases, with 20 bases spanning the gap. CDR1 and CDR2 from the germline V gene are LGHDT and YNNKEL (reference sequence). The CDR3 runs 16 residues. CDR3 bases: TGTGCCAGCAGCCGACCCAGGGCGCGGGCAGGGTACGAGCAGTACTTC. It is translated as CASSRPRARAGYEQYF.

The sample holds a few counts of this clone. The chain employs TRBV29-1 and TRBJ1-1; unclear D gene. CDR1 is SQVTM, CDR2 ANQGSEA, per germline. Trimming took 5 bases from V and 1 from J, leaving 14 bases between them. CDR3 length equals 14 residues. CDR3 nucleotide sequence: TGCAGCGTTAGTTTCTCGGCGTCGAACACTGAAGCTTTCTTT. Protein sequence: CSVSFSASNTEAFF.

The CDR3 loop reads CASSLFGPGASGANVLTF. The DNA of the CDR3 is TGTGCCAGCAGCCTTTTTGGGCCGGGGGCCTCTGGGGCCAACGTCCTGACTTTC. The chain carries TRBV7-2 and TRBJ2-6; possibly TRBD1 or TRBD2 for D (6 bases each). The germline CDR1 and CDR2 sequences are SGHTA and FQGNSA. The V and J ends lost 5 bases and 0 bases respectively, with 17 bases between them. The CDR3 sequence is 18 residues long.

This sequence joins TRBV29-1 and TRBJ1-1; 9 bases fit TRBD1. In germline, CDR1 is SQVTM, CDR2 ANQGSEA. The ends lost 4 bases at V and 5 bases at J; junction bases unmatched: 8. The CDR3 spans 14 residues. The CDR3 protein is CSVGSGTGFTEAFF. DNA for the CDR3: TGCAGCGTTGGGTCCGGGACAGGGTTTACTGAAGCTTTCTTT.

V is TRBV5-1 and J is TRBJ1-5, with D unresolved. Deletions cut 0 bases from V and 4 bases from J, with 8 bases between. The germline V gene has CDR1 SGHRS and CDR2 YFSETQ. The CDR3 has 14 residues. DNA of the CDR3: TGCGCCAGCAGCTTGGGGTGGGAGAATCAGCCCCAGCATTTT. Translation: CASSLGWENQPQHF. The whole variable domain, filled in from reference TRBV5-1 and TRBJ1-5, reads KAGVTQTPRYLIKTRGQQVTLSCSPISGHRSVSWYQQTPGQGLQFLFEYFSETQRNKGNFPGRFSGRQFSNSRSEMNVSTLELGDSALYLCASSLGWENQPQHFGDGTRLSIL.

J is TRBJ1-6 and V is TRBV7-9, with TRBD1 as a possible D gene (5 bases). With 3 bases removed from V and 12 bases from J, the gap between germline ends came to 9 bases. Germline lookup yields CDR1 SEHNR and CDR2 FQNEAQ (reference sequence). The CDR3 contains 12 residues. The CDR3, as DNA: TGTGCCAGCAGCTTCGGGGGGGGACCCCTCCACTTT. Its translation is CASSFGGGPLHF.

The chain joins TRBV5-1 to TRBJ2-7, with D perhaps matching TRBD1 or TRBD2 (5 bases each). The CDR3 is made up of 14 amino acids. Germline V gene sequence: CDR1 SGHRS, CDR2 YFSETQ. V lost 2 bases, J lost 2 bases, and 11 bases lay in between. This CDR3 is CASSFVREPYEQYF. The CDR3 nucleotides read TGCGCCAGCAGCTTTGTCAGGGAGCCCTACGAGCAGTACTTC.